Given below is one TCR beta chain in context. No antigen is known for it. J was trimmed by 0 bases and V by 1 base; bases with no gene match: 9. The CDR3 consists of 19 residues. The germline V gene has CDR1 SGHTA and CDR2 FQGNSA. The sample is drawn from a study of somatic mutations in cytotoxic T cells in rheumatoid arthritis. At the level of the study: Using a FACSAria II or Sony SH800, a portion of the V beta antibody-stained T-cell populations were flow-sorted at nearly 100% purity, and among those populations were V beta1+ cells that were then sequenced for TCRB.

Positive selection with magnetic beads achieved the isolation of CD4+ and CD8+ cells, followed by a flow cytometry check of purity. Produced via immunoSEQ multiplex PCR; TCRdb's table is partial and in-frame only. The table shows 20,000 to 25,000 clones, with roughly 80% occurring only once. Overall study results and limits: Clonality measured in CD8+ T cells did not differ significantly between rheumatoid arthritis patients and age-matched healthy controls. Healthy controls did not share the age-linked increase in CD8+ clonality seen in rheumatoid arthritis patients.

The rearrangement uses TRBV7-2 and TRBJ2-1, with TRBD2 matching 10 bases. The clonotype was recovered from an adult with rheumatoid arthritis. What was sequenced was CD8+ T cells sorted from blood. The CDR3 bases are TGTGCCAGCAGCTTAGGGCTAGCGGGGGCCCCTAGCTCCTACAATGAGCAGTTCTTC. Translating gives CASSLGLAGAPSSYNEQFF.